Detailed here is one TCR beta chain. Its antigen is not identified. The PCR made use of 60 Vbeta and 13 Jbeta primers. As originally analysed: Later analysis identified approximately 80 million unique TCR beta chains, approximately 11 million shared. Repertoires were generated with immunoSEQ multiplex PCR, while TCRdb's copy carries only in-frame clones and drops some. V and J calls and clone size are as listed in that table; D and trimming were resolved from the DNA. The sample holds roughly 100,000 clones, approximately 80% seen once. V shed 4 bases, J shed 4 bases, and the junction held 6 bases outside the gene matches. The CDR3 totals 15 residues. CDR1 is SGHRS and CDR2 is YFSETQ in the germline V gene. This sample is drawn from a study of cytomegalovirus exposure and HLA in healthy donors. Study details: The roughly 100 million unique TCR beta sequences, from some 170 million T cells, were found by an earlier analysis.

Whole-study findings and limits: Most of the CMV-associated TCR beta chains (in a later analysis) appeared to be HLA-restricted.

The sample comprised PBMCs. This TCR derives from a man aged 25-40 years in good health and CMV-seropositive. The genes are TRBV5-1 and TRBJ2-1, with TRBD1 matching 9 bases. The DNA for the CDR3 is TGCGCCAGCAGCCTTGGGACAGGGATTTACAATGAGCAGTTCTTC. This encodes CASSLGTGIYNEQFF.